Sequencing of this T cell receptor (beta chain) was carried out in a study of radiotherapy plus CTLA-4 blockade in lung cancer. As for this clone: Its antigen is undetermined.

CDR3 length: 15 amino acids. V lost 8 bases, J lost 4 bases, and 16 bases stayed unmatched. Germline V gene sequence: CDR1 GTSNPN, CDR2 SVGIG (reference sequence). This table comes from immunoSEQ multiplex PCR, and its TCRdb copy is limited to in-frame clones, with some not included. The sample has 40,000 to 55,000 clones, about 74% seen once. General study results and limits: Early blood T cell clone dynamics, with interferon-beta, were reported to best predict response.

The gene calls are TRBV30 and TRBJ1-1, with 7 bases lining up with TRBD1. The input for sequencing was peripheral blood, taken from a patient treated with radiotherapy plus ipilimumab. The receptor's source is a human donor with non-small cell lung cancer whose response to radiotherapy plus ipilimumab could not be evaluated. CDR3 coding DNA: TGTGCCCACACGCAGGGGGAAGTTCGTGGCACTGAAGCTTTCTTT. Residues: CAHTQGEVRGTEAFF. The full variable domain, rest sourced from reference TRBV30 and TRBJ1-1, is SQTIHQWPATLVQPVGSPLSLECTVEGTSNPNLYWYRQAAGRGLQLLFYSVGIGQISSEVPQNLSASRPQDRQFILSSKKLLLSDSGFYLCAHTQGEVRGTEAFFGQGTRLTVV.